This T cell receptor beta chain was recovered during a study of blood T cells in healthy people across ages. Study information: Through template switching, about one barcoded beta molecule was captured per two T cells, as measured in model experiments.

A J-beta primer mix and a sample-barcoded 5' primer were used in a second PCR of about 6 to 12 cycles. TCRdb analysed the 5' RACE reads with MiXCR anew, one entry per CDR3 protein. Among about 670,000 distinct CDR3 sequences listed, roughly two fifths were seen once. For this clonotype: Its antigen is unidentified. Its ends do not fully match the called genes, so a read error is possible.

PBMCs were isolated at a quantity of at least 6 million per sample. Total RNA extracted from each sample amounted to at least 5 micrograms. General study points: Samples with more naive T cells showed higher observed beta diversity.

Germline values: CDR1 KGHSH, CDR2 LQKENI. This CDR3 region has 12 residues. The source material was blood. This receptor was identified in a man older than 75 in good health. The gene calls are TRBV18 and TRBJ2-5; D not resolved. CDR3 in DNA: TGTGCCAGCGCACCGAACCCGGAGACCCAGTACTTC. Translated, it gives CASAPNPETQYF.